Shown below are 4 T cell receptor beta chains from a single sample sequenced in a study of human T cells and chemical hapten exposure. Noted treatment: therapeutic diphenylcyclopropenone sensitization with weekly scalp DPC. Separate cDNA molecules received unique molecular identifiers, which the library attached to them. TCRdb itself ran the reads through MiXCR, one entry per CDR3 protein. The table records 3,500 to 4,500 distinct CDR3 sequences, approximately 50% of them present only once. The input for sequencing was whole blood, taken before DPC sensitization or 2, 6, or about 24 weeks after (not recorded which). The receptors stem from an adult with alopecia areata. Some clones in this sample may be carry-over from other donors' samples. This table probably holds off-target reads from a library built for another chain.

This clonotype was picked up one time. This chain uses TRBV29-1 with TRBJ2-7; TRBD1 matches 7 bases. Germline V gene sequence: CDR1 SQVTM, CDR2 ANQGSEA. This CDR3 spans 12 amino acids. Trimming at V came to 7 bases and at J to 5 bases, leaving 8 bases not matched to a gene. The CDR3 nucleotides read TGCAGCGCCGGACAGGTCCCCAACGAGCAGTACTTC. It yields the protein CSAGQVPNEQYF.

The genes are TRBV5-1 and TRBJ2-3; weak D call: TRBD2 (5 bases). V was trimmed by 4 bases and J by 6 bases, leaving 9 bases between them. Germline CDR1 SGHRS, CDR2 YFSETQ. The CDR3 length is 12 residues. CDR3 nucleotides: TGCGCCAGCAGCCGTATAGCGGATACGCAGTATTTT. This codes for CASSRIADTQYF.

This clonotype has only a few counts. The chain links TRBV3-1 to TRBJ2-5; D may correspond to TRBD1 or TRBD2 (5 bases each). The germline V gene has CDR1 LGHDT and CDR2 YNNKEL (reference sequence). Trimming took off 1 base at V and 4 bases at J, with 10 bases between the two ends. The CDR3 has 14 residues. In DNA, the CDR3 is TGTGCCAGCAGCCAAGTCCTTGGGGGAGAGACCCAGTACTTC. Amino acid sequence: CASSQVLGGETQYF.

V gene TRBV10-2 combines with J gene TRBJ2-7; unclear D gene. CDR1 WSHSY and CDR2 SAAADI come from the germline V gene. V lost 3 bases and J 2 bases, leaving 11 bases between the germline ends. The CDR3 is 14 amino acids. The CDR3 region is CASSDAGSTYEQYF. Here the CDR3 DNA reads TGCGCCAGCAGTGACGCAGGCAGCACCTACGAGCAGTACTTC.